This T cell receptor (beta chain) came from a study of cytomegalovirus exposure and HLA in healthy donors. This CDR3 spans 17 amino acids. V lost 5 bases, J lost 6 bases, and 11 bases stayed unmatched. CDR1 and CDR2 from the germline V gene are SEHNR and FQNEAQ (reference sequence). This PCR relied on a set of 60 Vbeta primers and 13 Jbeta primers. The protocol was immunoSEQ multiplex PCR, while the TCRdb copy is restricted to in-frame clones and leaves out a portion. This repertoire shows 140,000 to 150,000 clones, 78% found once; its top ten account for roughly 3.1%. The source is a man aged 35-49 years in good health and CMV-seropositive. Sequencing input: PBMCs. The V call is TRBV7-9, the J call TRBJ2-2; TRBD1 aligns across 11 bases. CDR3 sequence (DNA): TGTGCCAGCAGCACGAGTAAGGGACAGGGGGGCTCCGGGGAGCTGTTTTTT. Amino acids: CASSTSKGQGGSGELFF.